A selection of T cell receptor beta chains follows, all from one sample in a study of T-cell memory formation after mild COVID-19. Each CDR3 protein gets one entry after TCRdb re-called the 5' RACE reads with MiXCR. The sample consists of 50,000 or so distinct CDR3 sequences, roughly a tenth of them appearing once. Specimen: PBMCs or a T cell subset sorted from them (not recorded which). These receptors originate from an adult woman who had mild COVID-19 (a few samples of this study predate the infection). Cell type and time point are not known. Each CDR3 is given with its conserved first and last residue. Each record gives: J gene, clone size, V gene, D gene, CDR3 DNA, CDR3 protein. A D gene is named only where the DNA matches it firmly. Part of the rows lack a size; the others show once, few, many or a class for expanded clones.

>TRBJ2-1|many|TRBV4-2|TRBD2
TGTGCCAGCAGCCAAGATCCGGGAGGTGGGTACAATGAGCAGTTCTTC
CASSQDPGGGYNEQFF
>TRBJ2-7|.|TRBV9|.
TGTGCCAGCAGGGAGCAGTACTTC
CASREQYF
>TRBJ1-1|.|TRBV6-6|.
TGTGCCAGCAGTTTTATTAACACTGAAGCTTTCTTT
CASSFINTEAFF
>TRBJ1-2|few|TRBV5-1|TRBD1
TGCGCCAGCAGCTTGGGGACAGGGGGTGGCTATGGCTACACCTTC
CASSLGTGGGYGYTF
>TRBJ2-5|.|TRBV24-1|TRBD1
TGTGCCACCAGTGATTCCCCCACGACAGGGGAGGAAGAGACCCAGTACTTC
CATSDSPTTGEEETQYF
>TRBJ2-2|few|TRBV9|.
TGTGCCAGCAGCAGGGGACCGGGGACCAACACCGGGGAGCTGTTTTTT
CASSRGPGTNTGELFF
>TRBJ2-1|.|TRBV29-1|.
TGCAGCGTTGACGGAGTATACAATGAGCAGTTCTTC
CSVDGVYNEQFF
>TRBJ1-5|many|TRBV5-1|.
TGCGCCAGCAGCGCTGACATGAGTGGGGGGCCCCAGCATTTT
CASSADMSGGPQHF
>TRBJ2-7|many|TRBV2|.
TGTGCCAGCAGGGGCGAGACATACGAGCAGTACTTC
CASRGETYEQYF
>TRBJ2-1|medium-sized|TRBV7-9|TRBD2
TGTGCCAGCAGCTTAGCTAGCGGGAGACTCAATGAGCAGTTCTTC
CASSLASGRLNEQFF
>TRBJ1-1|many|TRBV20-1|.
TGCAGTGCTAGTGCAACAGAAGCTTTCTTT
CSASATEAFF
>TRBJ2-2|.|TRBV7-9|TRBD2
TGTGCCAGCAGGCGTCCTAGCGGGGGGGTCGACGGGGAGCTGTTTTTT
CASRRPSGGVDGELFF
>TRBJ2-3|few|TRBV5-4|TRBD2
TGTGCCAGCAGCGCGGGCTTAGCGGGGGGGCGACCAGATACGCAGTATTTT
CASSAGLAGGRPDTQYF
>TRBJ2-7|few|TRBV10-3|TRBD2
TGTGCCATCAGCCTAACTAGCGGGAGCTCGTACGAGCAGTACTTC
CAISLTSGSSYEQYF
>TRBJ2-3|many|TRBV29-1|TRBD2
TGCAGCGCCGCTACTAGCGGGACCACAGATACGCAGTATTTT
CSAATSGTTDTQYF
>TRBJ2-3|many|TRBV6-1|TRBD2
TGTGCCACCCGTGAGGTAGCGGGGGTCACAGATACGCAGTATTTT
CATREVAGVTDTQYF
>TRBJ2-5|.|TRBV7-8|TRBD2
TGTGCCAGCAGCTATCCGCGGGGGCAAGAGACCCAGTACTTC
CASSYPRGQETQYF
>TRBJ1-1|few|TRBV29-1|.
TGCAGCGTTGATCGACAGTTGAACACTGAAGCTTTCTTT
CSVDRQLNTEAFF
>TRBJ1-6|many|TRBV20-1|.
TGCAGTGCTAGACCCTCGGACAGCATTAATTCACCCCTCCACTTT
CSARPSDSINSPLHF
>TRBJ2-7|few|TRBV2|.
TGTGCCAGCAGTCCCCGATTAACGCACCAACCCTCCTACGAGCAGTACTTC
CASSPRLTHQPSYEQYF
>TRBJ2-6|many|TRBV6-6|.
TGTGCCAGCATCGAACAGGGCTCTGGGGCCAACGTCCTGACTTTC
CASIEQGSGANVLTF
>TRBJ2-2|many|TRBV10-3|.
TGTGCCATCAGTGAGCCGCAGCGGACCGGGACCGGGGAGCTGTTTTTT
CAISEPQRTGTGELFF
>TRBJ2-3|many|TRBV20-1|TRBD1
TGCAGTGCTAGCGGGACAGGGGGGTCAGATACGCAGTATTTT
CSASGTGGSDTQYF
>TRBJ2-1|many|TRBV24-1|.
TGTGCCACCAGTGAGGGATCTAGGGGGGAGCAGTTCTTC
CATSEGSRGEQFF
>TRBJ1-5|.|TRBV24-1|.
TGTGCCACCTATACTTCTCGGGCAGGGCGTCAGCCCCAGCATTTT
CATYTSRAGRQPQHF
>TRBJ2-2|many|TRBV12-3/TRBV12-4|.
TGTGCCAGCAGGTCTAGCGGCTCAGGGGGGACCGGGGAGCTGTTTTTT
CASRSSGSGGTGELFF
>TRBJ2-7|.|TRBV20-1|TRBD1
TGCAGTTCCTTCGGGACAGGCAAGAAGGAGCAGTACTTC
CSSFGTGKKEQYF
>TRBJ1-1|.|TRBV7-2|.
TGTGCCAGCAGCCTCGGTGGGGGGAGGGTTTTGGGCACTGAAGCTTTCTTT
CASSLGGGRVLGTEAFF
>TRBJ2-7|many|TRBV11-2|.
TGTGCCAGCAGCTTGGGGACGAGGGAGCAGTACTTC
CASSLGTREQYF
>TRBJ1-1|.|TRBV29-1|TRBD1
TGCAGCGTTGCGAGACAGGGGGCGGACACTGAAGCTTTCTTT
CSVARQGADTEAFF
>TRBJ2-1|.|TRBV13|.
TGTGCCAGCAGCTTAGTGGGGAATGAGCAGTTCTTC
CASSLVGNEQFF
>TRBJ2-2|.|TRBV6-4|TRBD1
TGTGCCAGCAGTGACACCCCGGGACAGGGGACCGGGGAGCTGTTTTTT
CASSDTPGQGTGELFF
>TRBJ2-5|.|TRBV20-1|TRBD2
TGCAGTGCTAGAAAAAGCCTAGCGGGATTCCAAGAGACCCAGTACTTC
CSARKSLAGFQETQYF
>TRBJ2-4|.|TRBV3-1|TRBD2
TGTGCCAGCAGCCAAGATCGGGGGGGCGGGAGAGCCAAAAACATTCAGTACTTC
CASSQDRGGGRAKNIQYF
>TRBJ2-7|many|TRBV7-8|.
TGTGCCAGCAGCTTATTTGAGACGCAGGGTGGAGAGCAGTACTTC
CASSLFETQGGEQYF
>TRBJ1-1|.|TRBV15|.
TGTGCCACCAGCAGAGATCTTGCGGGTCGGGCTTTCTTT
CATSRDLAGRAFF
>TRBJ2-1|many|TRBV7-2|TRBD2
TGTGCCAGCAGCTTCCTCGGTGGAGCGGGAGGGGGCAATGAGCAGTTCTTC
CASSFLGGAGGGNEQFF
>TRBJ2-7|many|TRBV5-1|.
TGCGCCAGCAGCTTCCTTCCGGAAGCCTACGAGCAGTACTTC
CASSFLPEAYEQYF
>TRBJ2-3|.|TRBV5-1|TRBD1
TGCGCCAGCAGCCCGGGACAGGGACAATCAGATACGCAGTATTTT
CASSPGQGQSDTQYF
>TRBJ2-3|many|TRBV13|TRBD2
TGTGCCAGCAGCCTACCTTCTAGCGGGGTAGGAGATACGCAGTATTTT
CASSLPSSGVGDTQYF
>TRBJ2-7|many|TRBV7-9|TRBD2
TGTGCCAGCAGCTTCCCTAGCGGGACCTACGAGCAGTACTTC
CASSFPSGTYEQYF
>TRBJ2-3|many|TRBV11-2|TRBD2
TGTGCCAGCAGCCTAGTGGGGGGGACCGTGAGAATGGATACGCAGTATTTT
CASSLVGGTVRMDTQYF
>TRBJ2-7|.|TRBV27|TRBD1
TGTGCCAGCAGTACACAGGGGAGCGAGCAGTACTTC
CASSTQGSEQYF
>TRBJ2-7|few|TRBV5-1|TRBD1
TGCGCCAGCAGCCACGACTGGGACAGTTTCTACGAGCAGTACTTC
CASSHDWDSFYEQYF
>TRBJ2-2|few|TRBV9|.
TGTGCCAGCAGCGTAGATCCTACGAGGGTCCGGGAGCTGTTTTTT
CASSVDPTRVRELFF
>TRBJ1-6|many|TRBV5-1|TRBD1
TGCGCCAGCAGCACGGGACAGAATAATTCACCCCTCCACTTT
CASSTGQNNSPLHF
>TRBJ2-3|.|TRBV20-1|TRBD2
TGCAGTGCTTATGGACCGGGACTAGCGGGGTATTTT
CSAYGPGLAGYF
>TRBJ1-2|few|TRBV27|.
TGTGCCAGCAGTTTAAACGGTTGGTCAGCCCGCTACTATGGCTACACCTTC
CASSLNGWSARYYGYTF
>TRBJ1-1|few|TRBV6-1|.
TGTGCCAGCAGTGAATCTTACAGGGTTAGTCGGACTGAAGCTTTCTTT
CASSESYRVSRTEAFF
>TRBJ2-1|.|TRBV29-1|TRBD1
TGCAGCGTACAGGGACAGATCTCCCCTGGGCAGTTCTTC
CSVQGQISPGQFF